This T cell receptor beta chain came from a study of CD8 T cells in ankylosing spondylitis. Study-level findings and limits: Earlier work had already found some motif variants in reactive arthritis synovial fluid and blood. A TCR beta motif of roughly 8 highly homologous variants seemed to mark ankylosing spondylitis blood.

In making TCR beta libraries, quantitative 5'-RACE with molecular barcodes was used. TCRdb re-derived calls from the 5' RACE reads in MiXCR, one entry per CDR3 protein. The sample has about 150,000 distinct CDR3 sequences, 25% to 35% seen once. The V gene lost 1 base and the J gene lost 4 bases, with 10 bases spanning the gap. Germline loops: CDR1 SGHNT, CDR2 YENEEA. The CDR3 runs 14 residues. This clonotype occurred a few times. What it binds is not known. This sequence was found in a male donor with ankylosing spondylitis. Sequencing used synovial fluid, either unsorted or a sorted T cell fraction (not recorded which). The chain combines TRBV11-3 with TRBJ1-2; no definite D call. CDR3 DNA sequence: TGTGCCAGCAGCTTAGGGAGTACCAGCTATGGCTACACCTTC. It specifies CASSLGSTSYGYTF.